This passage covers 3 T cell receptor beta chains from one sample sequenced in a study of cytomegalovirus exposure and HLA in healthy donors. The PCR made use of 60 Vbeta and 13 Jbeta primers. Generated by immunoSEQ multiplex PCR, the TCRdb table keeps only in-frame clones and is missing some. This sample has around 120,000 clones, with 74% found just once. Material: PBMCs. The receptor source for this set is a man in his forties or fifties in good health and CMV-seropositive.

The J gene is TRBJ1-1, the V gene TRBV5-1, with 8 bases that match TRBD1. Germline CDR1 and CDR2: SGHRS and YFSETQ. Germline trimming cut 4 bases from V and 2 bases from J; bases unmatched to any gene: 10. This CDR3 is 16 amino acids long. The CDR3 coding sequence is TGCGCCAGCAGCGTTCTCGGGACAGGTGCAAACACTGAAGCTTTCTTT. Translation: CASSVLGTGANTEAFF.

CDR3 protein: CASSYRGPETQYF. The CDR3 nucleotides read TGTGCCAGCAGCTACAGGGGGCCAGAGACCCAGTACTTC. The chain combines TRBV7-6 with TRBJ2-5; 9 positions match TRBD1. The CDR3 sequence is 13 residues long. In germline, CDR1 is SGHVS, CDR2 FNYEAQ. J lost 4 bases, V lost 4 bases, and 1 base had no gene match.

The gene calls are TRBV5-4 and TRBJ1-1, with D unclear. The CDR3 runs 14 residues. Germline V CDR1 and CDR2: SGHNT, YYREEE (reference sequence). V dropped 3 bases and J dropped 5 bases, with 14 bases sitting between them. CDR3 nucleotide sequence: TGTGCCAGCAGCTCCCCGAGGTCGGGGACTGAAGCTTTCTTT. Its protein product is CASSSPRSGTEAFF.